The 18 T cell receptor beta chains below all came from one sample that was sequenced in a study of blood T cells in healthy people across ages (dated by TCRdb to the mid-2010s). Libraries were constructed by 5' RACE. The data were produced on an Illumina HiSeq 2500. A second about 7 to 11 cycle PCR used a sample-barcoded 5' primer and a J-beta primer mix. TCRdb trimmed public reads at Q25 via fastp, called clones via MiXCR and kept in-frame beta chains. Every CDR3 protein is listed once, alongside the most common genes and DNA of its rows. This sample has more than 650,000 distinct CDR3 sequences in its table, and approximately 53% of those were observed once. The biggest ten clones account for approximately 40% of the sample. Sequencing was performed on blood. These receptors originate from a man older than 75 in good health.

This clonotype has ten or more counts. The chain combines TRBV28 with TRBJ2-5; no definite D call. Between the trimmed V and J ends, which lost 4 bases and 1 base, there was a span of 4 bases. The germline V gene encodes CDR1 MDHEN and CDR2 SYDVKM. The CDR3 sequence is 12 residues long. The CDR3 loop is CASSSVQETQYF. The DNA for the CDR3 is TGTGCCAGCAGTTCCGTCCAAGAGACCCAGTACTTC.

CDR3 DNA: TGTGCCACCAGCCGGGGTGATCAGGGCAACAATGAGCAGTTCTTC. This translates into CATSRGDQGNNEQFF. The chain carries TRBV15 and TRBJ2-1; D may correspond to TRBD1 or TRBD2 (5 bases each). V dropped 5 bases and J dropped 5 bases, with 16 bases sitting between them. Germline V CDR1 and CDR2: LNHNV, YYDKDF (reference sequence). The CDR3 totals 15 residues.

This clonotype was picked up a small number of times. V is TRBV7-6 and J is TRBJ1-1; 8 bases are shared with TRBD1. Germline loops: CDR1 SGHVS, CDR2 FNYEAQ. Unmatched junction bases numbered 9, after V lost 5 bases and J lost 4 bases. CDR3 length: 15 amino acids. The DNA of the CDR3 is TGTGCCAGCAGCCCTAGGACCGACAGGGGCACTGAAGCTTTCTTT. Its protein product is CASSPRTDRGTEAFF.

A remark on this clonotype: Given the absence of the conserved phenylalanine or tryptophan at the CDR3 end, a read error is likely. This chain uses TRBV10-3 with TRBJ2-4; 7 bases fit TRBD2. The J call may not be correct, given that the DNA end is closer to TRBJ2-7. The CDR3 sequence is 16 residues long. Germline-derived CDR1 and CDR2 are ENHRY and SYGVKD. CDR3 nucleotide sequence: TGTGCCATCAGCGGGGCGTGGGGAGGGTCCCCCTACGAGCAGTACTTA. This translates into CAISGAWGGSPYEQYL.

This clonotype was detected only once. CDR3 sequence: CASRYRDTNYGYTF. The CDR3 nucleotides read TGTGCCAGCAGGTACCGGGACACGAACTATGGCTACACCTTC. The rearrangement links TRBV2 to TRBJ1-2; tentative D call: TRBD1 (6 bases). Between the trimmed V and J ends, which lost 6 bases and 2 bases, there was a span of 13 bases. CDR1 is SNHLY and CDR2 is FYNNEI in the germline V gene. There are 14 residues in the CDR3.

The CDR3 sequence is CASSPSLDRAEQYF. The CDR3 nucleotides are TGTGCCAGCAGCCCGAGTCTGGACAGGGCCGAGCAGTACTTC. V is TRBV7-2 and J is TRBJ2-5; 8 nucleotides line up with TRBD1. Judging by the DNA end, TRBJ2-7 fits better; the J call may be wrong. CDR3 length: 14 amino acids. Germline CDR1 SGHTA, CDR2 FQGNSA.

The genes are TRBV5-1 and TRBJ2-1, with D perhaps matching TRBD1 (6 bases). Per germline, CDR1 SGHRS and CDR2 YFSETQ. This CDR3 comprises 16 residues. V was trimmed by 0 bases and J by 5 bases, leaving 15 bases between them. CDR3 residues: CASSLGTGWGNNEQFF. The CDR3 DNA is TGCGCCAGCAGCTTGGGAACAGGGTGGGGTAACAATGAGCAGTTCTTC.

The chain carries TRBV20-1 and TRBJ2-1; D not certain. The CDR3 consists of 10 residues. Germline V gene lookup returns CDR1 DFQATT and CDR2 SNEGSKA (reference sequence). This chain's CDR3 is CSVRRNEQFF. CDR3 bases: TGCAGCGTCAGGAGAAATGAGCAGTTCTTC.

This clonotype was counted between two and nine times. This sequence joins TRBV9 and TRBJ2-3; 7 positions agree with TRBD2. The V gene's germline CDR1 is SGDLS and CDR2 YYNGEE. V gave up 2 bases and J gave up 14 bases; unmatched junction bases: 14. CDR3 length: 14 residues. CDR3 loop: CASSVDPPGGYAYF. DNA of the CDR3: TGTGCCAGCAGCGTTGATCCCCCGGGAGGATACGCGTATTTT.

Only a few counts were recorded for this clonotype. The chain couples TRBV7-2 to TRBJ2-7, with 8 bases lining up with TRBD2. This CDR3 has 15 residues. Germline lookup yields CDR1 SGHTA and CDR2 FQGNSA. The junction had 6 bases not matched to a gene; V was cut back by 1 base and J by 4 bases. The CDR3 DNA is TGTGCCAGCAGCTTAGTTCGCGGGAGGTTGTACGAGCAGTACTTC. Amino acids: CASSLVRGRLYEQYF.

As DNA, the CDR3 is TGCAGCCCCTTGATGATCGCCGTTAGCACAGATACGCAGTATTTT. Encoded protein: CSPLMIAVSTDTQYF. The chain recombines TRBV20-1 with TRBJ2-3; D is undetermined. The CDR3 is made up of 15 amino acids. Germline CDR1 is DFQATT and CDR2 is SNEGSKA (reference sequence).

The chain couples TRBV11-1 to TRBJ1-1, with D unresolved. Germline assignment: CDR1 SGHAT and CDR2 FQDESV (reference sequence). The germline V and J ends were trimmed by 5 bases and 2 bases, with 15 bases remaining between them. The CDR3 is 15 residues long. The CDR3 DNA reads TGTGCCAGCAGCGTTAGGTCCGGCCGCAACACTGAAGCTTTCTTT. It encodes CASSVRSGRNTEAFF. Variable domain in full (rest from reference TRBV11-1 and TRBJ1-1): EAEVAQSPRYKITEKSQAVAFWCDPISGHATLYWYRQILGQGPELLVQFQDESVVDDSQLPKDRFSAERLKGVDSTLKIQPAELGDSAMYLCASSVRSGRNTEAFFGQGTRLTVV.

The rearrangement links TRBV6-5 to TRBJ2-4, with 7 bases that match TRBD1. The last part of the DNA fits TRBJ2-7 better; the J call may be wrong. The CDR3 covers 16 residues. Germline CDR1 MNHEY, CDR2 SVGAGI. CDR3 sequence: CASSYPPRTGSYEQYF. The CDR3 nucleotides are TGTGCCAGCAGTTACCCTCCTAGGACAGGTTCCTACGAGCAGTACTTC.

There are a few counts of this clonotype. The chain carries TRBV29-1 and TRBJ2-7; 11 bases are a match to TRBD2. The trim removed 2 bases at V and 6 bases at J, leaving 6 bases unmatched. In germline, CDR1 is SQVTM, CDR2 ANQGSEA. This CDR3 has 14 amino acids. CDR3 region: CSVEKTSGKTEQYF. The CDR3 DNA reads TGCAGCGTTGAAAAGACTAGCGGGAAGACCGAGCAGTACTTC.

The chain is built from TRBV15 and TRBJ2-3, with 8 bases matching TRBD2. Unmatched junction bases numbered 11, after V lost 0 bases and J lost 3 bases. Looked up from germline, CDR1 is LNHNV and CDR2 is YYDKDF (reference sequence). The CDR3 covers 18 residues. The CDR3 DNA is TGTGCCACCAGCAGAGATTTACCGGCGGGGGGTCGAACAGATACGCAGTATTTT. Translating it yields CATSRDLPAGGRTDTQYF.

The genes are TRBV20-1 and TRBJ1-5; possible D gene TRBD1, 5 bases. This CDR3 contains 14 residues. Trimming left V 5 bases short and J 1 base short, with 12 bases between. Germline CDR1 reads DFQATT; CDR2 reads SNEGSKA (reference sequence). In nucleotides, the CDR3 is TGCAGTGCTGGAGGCCGACAGAGCAATCAGCCCCAGCATTTT. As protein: CSAGGRQSNQPQHF.

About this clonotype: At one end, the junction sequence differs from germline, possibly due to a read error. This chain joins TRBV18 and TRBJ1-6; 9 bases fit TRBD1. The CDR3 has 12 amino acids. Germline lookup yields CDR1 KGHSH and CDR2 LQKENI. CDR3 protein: CASAPGTGTLHF. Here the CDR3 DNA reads TGTGCCAGCGCACCCGGGACAGGGACTCTCCACTTT.

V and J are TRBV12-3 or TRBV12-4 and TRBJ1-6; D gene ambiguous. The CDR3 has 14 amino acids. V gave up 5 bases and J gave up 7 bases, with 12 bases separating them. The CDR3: CASSTGPKNSPLHF. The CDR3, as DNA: TGTGCCAGCAGTACGGGTCCCAAGAATTCACCCCTCCACTTT.